This TCR beta chain was obtained from a study of beta chain features in type 1 diabetes. Findings and caveats of the study: Naive, central memory and Treg TCRB repertoires appeared more alike in patients than in healthy donors. Although PCR might favor shorter templates, it would do so equally in patients and controls.

Every donor provided one heparinised blood draw, which averaged about 120 mL. Naive, central memory, regulatory and stem cell-like memory cells within the CD4+ compartment were sorted using CD45RO/CCR7/CD25/CD127/CD95/CD27. The table lists this clone with a few counts. The antigen is undetermined. The investigators reverse transcribed all of the isolated RNA, so they sequenced expressed TCRB transcripts. Sequenced by immunoSEQ multiplex PCR; TCRdb stores in-frame clones only, minus some. The sample records 300,000 to 400,000 clones, about 10% being singletons. From germline, CDR1 is LGHNA and CDR2 YSLEER. The CDR3 extends over 15 amino acids. J was trimmed by 6 bases and V by 3 bases; bases with no gene match: 6.

This TCR was recovered from a woman aged 25 to 39 in good health. This sequence joins TRBV4-3 and TRBJ2-1, with TRBD2 matching 9 bases. The sample comprised naive CD4+ T cells from blood. CDR3 sequence (DNA): TGCGCCAGCAGCCAGCTTAGCGGGAGCGGCAATGAGCAGTTCTTC. This gives the protein CASSQLSGSGNEQFF.